This T cell receptor (beta chain) was sequenced for a study of human T cells and chemical hapten exposure. This clonotype showed up many times. TCRdb independently ran MiXCR on the RACE reads; one entry per CDR3 protein. The profile covers tens of thousands of distinct CDR3 sequences, with 10% appearing a single time and approximately 1.4% taken by the ten largest. CDR1 and CDR2 from the germline V gene are SEHNR and FQNEAQ (reference sequence). V was pared by 3 bases and J by 3 bases, with 12 bases between. The CDR3 is made up of 14 amino acids. The time point was: patch test 1, 2 weeks after DPC sensitization. The treatment denotes: therapeutic diphenylcyclopropenone sensitization with weekly scalp DPC.

This clonotype originated in a woman in her fifties or sixties with alopecia areata. Some clones in this sample may be carry-over from other donors' samples. The chain is built from TRBV7-9 and TRBJ2-7; the D gene is possibly TRBD2 (5 bases). This material consisted of whole blood, taken in connection with sensitization to the hapten diphenylcyclopropenone (DPC). This CDR3 is CASSLPGILYEQYF. The CDR3, as DNA: TGTGCCAGCAGCTTGCCCGGGATTCTCTACGAGCAGTACTTC.